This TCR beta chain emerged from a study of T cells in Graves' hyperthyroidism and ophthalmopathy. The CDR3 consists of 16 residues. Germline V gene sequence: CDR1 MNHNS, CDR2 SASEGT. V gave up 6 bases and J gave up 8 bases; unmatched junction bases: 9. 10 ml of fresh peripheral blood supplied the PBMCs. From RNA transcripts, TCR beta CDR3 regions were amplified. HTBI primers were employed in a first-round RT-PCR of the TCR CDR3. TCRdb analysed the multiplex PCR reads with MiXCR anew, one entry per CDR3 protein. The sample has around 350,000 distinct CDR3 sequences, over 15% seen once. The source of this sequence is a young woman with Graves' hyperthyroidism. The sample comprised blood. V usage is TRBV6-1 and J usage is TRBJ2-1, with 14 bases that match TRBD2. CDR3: CASSLTSGGGTDEQFF. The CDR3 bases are TGTGCCAGCAGCCTGACTAGCGGGGGGGGCACCGATGAGCAGTTCTTC.